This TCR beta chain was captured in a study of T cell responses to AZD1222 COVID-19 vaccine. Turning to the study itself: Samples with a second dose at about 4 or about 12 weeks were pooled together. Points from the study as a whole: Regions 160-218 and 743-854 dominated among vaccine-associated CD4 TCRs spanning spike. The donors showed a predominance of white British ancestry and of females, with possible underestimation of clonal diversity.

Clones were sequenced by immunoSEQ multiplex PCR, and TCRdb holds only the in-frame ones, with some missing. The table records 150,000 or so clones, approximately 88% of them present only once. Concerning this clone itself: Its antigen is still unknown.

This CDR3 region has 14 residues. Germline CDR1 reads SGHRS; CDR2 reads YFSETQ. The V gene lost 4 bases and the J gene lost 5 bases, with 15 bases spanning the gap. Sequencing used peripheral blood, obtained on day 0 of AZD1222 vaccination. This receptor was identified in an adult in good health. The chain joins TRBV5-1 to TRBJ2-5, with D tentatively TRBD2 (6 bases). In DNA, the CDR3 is TGCGCCAGCAGCCTGGGGACTCTAACGGAGACCCAGTACTTC. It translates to CASSLGTLTETQYF.